These T cell receptor beta chains were read from a single sample in a study of cytomegalovirus exposure and HLA in healthy donors. Profiled with immunoSEQ multiplex PCR; TCRdb holds only in-frame clones, not every one. The table shows 170,000 or so clones, with 70% to 85% occurring only once. Sample: PBMCs. These receptors all stem from a young woman in good health and CMV-seropositive. The CDR3 runs from the conserved cysteine through the conserved F or W. D genes are given only for firm matches. Part of the rows lack a size; the others show once, few, many or a class for expanded clones.

>TRBJ1-1|NA|TRBV27|NA
TGTGCCAGCAGTCCCCTGGCCACAGTTTACACTGAAGCTTTCTTT
CASSPLATVYTEAFF
>TRBJ1-2|NA|TRBV28|NA
TGTGCCAGCAGTCCATCAAGGCGGCGGGGCTACACCTTC
CASSPSRRRGYTF
>TRBJ2-7|NA|TRBV21-1|NA
TGTGCCAGCAGGAGGGACAGAGACTTCTACGAGCAGTACTTC
CASRRDRDFYEQYF
>TRBJ2-1|NA|TRBV6-5|NA
TGTGCCAGCAGCGAGGGGGTGCGGAAGCAGTTCTTC
CASSEGVRKQFF
>TRBJ2-1|TRBD2|TRBV28|NA
TGTGCCAGCAGTTTTCCTAGCGGGTTATACAATGAGCAGTTCTTC
CASSFPSGLYNEQFF
>TRBJ1-2|NA|TRBV25-1|NA
TGTGCCAGCAGTGAATATGTGACAGGAGCTAACTATGGCTACACCTTC
CASSEYVTGANYGYTF
>TRBJ2-2|TRBD1|TRBV5-1|NA
TGCGCCAGCAGCTCTTACCCCGGGACAGTCACCGGGGAGCTGTTTTTT
CASSSYPGTVTGELFF
>TRBJ2-5|TRBD1|TRBV5-1|once
TGCGCCAGCAGCTGGGGACAGGGCGTAGAGACCCAGTACTTC
CASSWGQGVETQYF
>TRBJ2-1|TRBD2|TRBV27|NA
TGTGCCAGCAGTCCCCGGGGATTGAGTAGCGGGAGTTACAATGAGCAGTTCTTC
CASSPRGLSSGSYNEQFF
>TRBJ2-5|NA|TRBV11-2|few
TGTGCCAGCAGCTCCCCCGGTGACAGGCGGGAGACCCAGTACTTC
CASSSPGDRRETQYF
>TRBJ2-3|NA|TRBV6-6|few
TGTGCCAGCAGTTTGAGCACAGACACAGATACGCAGTATTTT
CASSLSTDTDTQYF
>TRBJ1-5|TRBD1|TRBV12-5|NA
TGTGCTAGTGGTTTGAGCCCCGGGACAGGCGAGTATAGCAATCAGCCCCAGCATTTT
CASGLSPGTGEYSNQPQHF
>TRBJ1-2|NA|TRBV6-5|NA
TGTGCCAGCAGTAGGGGGACCTTAACTAACTATGGCTACACCTTC
CASSRGTLTNYGYTF
>TRBJ2-5|TRBD1|TRBV7-7|few
TGTGCCAGCAGCCGGGACAGGGAGGAGACCCAGTACTTC
CASSRDREETQYF
>TRBJ2-1|NA|TRBV7-6|NA
TGTGCCAGCAGCTTAGGCAGGGAGCAGTTCTTC
CASSLGREQFF
>TRBJ2-6|NA|TRBV10-3|NA
TGTGCCATCAGTACAGGGAGCTCTGGGGCCAACGTCCTGACTTTC
CAISTGSSGANVLTF
>TRBJ2-5|NA|TRBV2|NA
TGTGCCAGCTACGGGGGAGCCAGAGAGACCCAGTACTTC
CASYGGARETQYF
>TRBJ1-5|NA|TRBV7-9|NA
TGTGCCAGCAGCTTAGACAGCGGACAGCCCCAGCATTTT
CASSLDSGQPQHF
>TRBJ2-7|NA|TRBV18|NA
TGTGCCAGCTCATCGGACAGTCACTCCTACGAGCAGTACTTC
CASSSDSHSYEQYF
>TRBJ2-7|TRBD1|TRBV2|NA
TGTGCCAGCACCCCCTGGGGACAGGAAGACGAGCAGTACTTC
CASTPWGQEDEQYF
>TRBJ1-1|NA|TRBV7-9|NA
TGTGCCAGCAGCCCACCTAGGGCCCTAGGGGAGGGCACTGAAGCTTTCTTT
CASSPPRALGEGTEAFF
>TRBJ2-5|TRBD2|TRBV28|NA
TGTGCCAGCAAGGCAGCGGGAGGCCTTCTCGACCAAGAGACCCAGTACTTC
CASKAAGGLLDQETQYF
>TRBJ1-4|NA|TRBV15|NA
TGTGCCACCAGCAGAGATGGGTCCTTGGCAACCCCGAGGTTT
CATSRDGSLATPRF
>TRBJ2-7|NA|TRBV7-8|NA
TGTGCCAGCAGCTCCGACTCGCTCGACGAGCAGTACTTC
CASSSDSLDEQYF
>TRBJ2-5|NA|TRBV7-3|NA
TGTGCCAGCAGCTTAGGGACTCAAGAGACCCAGTACTTC
CASSLGTQETQYF
>TRBJ2-1|TRBD1|TRBV7-6|NA
TGTGCCAGCAGCTTAGATGGGGACAGGGTCGAGAATGAGCAGTTCTTC
CASSLDGDRVENEQFF
>TRBJ2-3|TRBD2|TRBV7-3|NA
TGTGCCAGCAGCTTAAGCGGGAGGAGTGCAGATACGCAGTATTTT
CASSLSGRSADTQYF
>TRBJ2-3|NA|TRBV9|NA
TGTGCCAGCAGCCCGAGGAGTGTTGGAGATACGCAGTATTTT
CASSPRSVGDTQYF
>TRBJ1-2|TRBD1|TRBV28|NA
TGTGCCTGCCGGGACAGTAACTATGGCTACACCTTC
CACRDSNYGYTF
>TRBJ1-3|TRBD1|TRBV9|NA
TGTGCCAGCAGCCCTGGGACAGCTGGAAACACCATATATTTT
CASSPGTAGNTIYF
>TRBJ2-2|NA|TRBV28|NA
TGTGCCAGCAGCCCTCTTCCAGGCACCGGGGAGCTGTTTTTT
CASSPLPGTGELFF
>TRBJ1-5|NA|TRBV11-2|NA
TGTGCCAGCAGTCCCTCGGGTCAGCGCAATCAGCCCCAGCATTTT
CASSPSGQRNQPQHF
>TRBJ1-3|TRBD1|TRBV9|NA
TGTGCCAGCAGCTTTGGGACAGACTCTGGAAACACCATATATTTT
CASSFGTDSGNTIYF
>TRBJ1-4|NA|TRBV18|NA
TGTGCCAGCTCCCCGGACAGCACTAATGAAAAACTGTTTTTT
CASSPDSTNEKLFF
>TRBJ2-2|TRBD2|TRBV28|NA
TGTGCCAGCATTGACGCCGGCGGGAGAGCCGGGGAGCTGTTTTTT
CASIDAGGRAGELFF
>TRBJ2-7|TRBD2|TRBV5-6|few
TGTGCCAGCAGCTTGGGGGCCCCTTTAGCGGGAGGCTACGAGCAGTACTTC
CASSLGAPLAGGYEQYF
>TRBJ2-7|TRBD2|TRBV6-5|NA
TGTGCCAGCAGTCGGACTAGCGGGCCCTACGAGCAGTACTTC
CASSRTSGPYEQYF
>TRBJ2-3|NA|TRBV5-1|NA
TGCGCCAGCAGCTTGGCCGGTGAGCGGGTATGGGCAGATACGCAGTATTTT
CASSLAGERVWADTQYF
>TRBJ2-5|TRBD1|TRBV29-1|NA
TGCAGCGTTGATCGGACAGGGGGAGAGACCCAGTACTTC
CSVDRTGGETQYF
>TRBJ2-5|NA|TRBV9|NA
TGTGCCAGCAGCGTAGGTGAGGGGGTAGAGACCCAGTACTTC
CASSVGEGVETQYF
>TRBJ2-5|NA|TRBV1|NA
TGCACCAGCAGCCAGAGAGAGACCCAGTACTTC
CTSSQRETQYF
>TRBJ2-3|TRBD2|TRBV11-3|few
TGTGCCAGCGCCGGGGGGGGGAGCACAGATACGCAGTATTTT
CASAGGGSTDTQYF
>TRBJ1-5|TRBD1|TRBV28|once
TGTGCCAGCAGAGAACAGGGGGGGGACCAGCCCCAGCATTTT
CASREQGGDQPQHF
>TRBJ2-1|TRBD2|TRBV29-1|NA
TGCAGCGTTCGACTAGCGATAGGGTTACAGTTCTTC
CSVRLAIGLQFF
>TRBJ2-1|TRBD2|TRBV28|once
TGTGCCAGCAGGCCCGGGAGGGAGGCTGAGCAGTTCTTC
CASRPGREAEQFF
>TRBJ2-3|NA|TRBV5-4|NA
TGTGCCGGTTTCCGGTCGGGGGAGTCAGATACGCAGTATTTT
CAGFRSGESDTQYF
>TRBJ1-2|NA|TRBV13|NA
TGTGCCAGCAGCTCCAATTCGGGGTCCGCTAACTATGGCTACACCTTC
CASSSNSGSANYGYTF
>TRBJ2-1|TRBD1|TRBV7-9|NA
TGTGCCAGCGACGTCGGGGACAGGGGAAATGAGCAGTTCTTC
CASDVGDRGNEQFF